The next 14 T cell receptor beta chains were all read from a single sample in a study of T cell repertoires in cytomegalovirus infection. No cognate antigen is known for these TCRs. In TCRdb, the reads were re-called with MiXCR into one record per CDR3 protein. The sample consists of roughly 500,000 distinct CDR3 sequences, roughly a third of them appearing once. The specimen was cultured PBMCs, collected from culture after CMV antigen stimulation. All receptors come from a human donor in good health (CMV status not recorded). Some clones in this sample may be carry-over from other donors' samples.

Note on this clonotype: A read error is possible here, since a much larger clone lies one base away. The genes are TRBV7-8 and TRBJ2-5; 8 bases align to TRBD2. The CDR3 extends over 17 amino acids. Per the germline V gene, CDR1 is SGHVS and CDR2 is FQNEAQ. The junction had 11 bases not matched to a gene; V was cut back by 1 base and J by 4 bases. The DNA for the CDR3 is TGTGCCAGCAGCTTAGGGGGACTAGTGGGACTAGGAGAGACCCAGTACTTC. The encoded protein is CASSLGGLVGLGETQYF.

The sample holds a few counts of this clonotype. The J gene is TRBJ2-5, the V gene TRBV7-2; D possibly corresponds to TRBD2 (5 bases). CDR1 is SGHTA, CDR2 FQGNSA, per germline. The CDR3 has 15 residues. V lost 5 bases, J lost 3 bases, and 16 bases lay in between. Written as DNA, the CDR3 is TGTGCCAGCAGCACTAGTGTTCTGGGAAAAGAGACCCAGTACTTC. Translation: CASSTSVLGKETQYF.

This rearrangement joins TRBV20-1 to TRBJ2-5; 7 bases match TRBD2. This CDR3 has 13 residues. V was pared by 7 bases and J by 5 bases, with 10 bases of the junction left unmatched. CDR1 is DFQATT and CDR2 is SNEGSKA in the germline V gene (reference sequence). The CDR3 is CSGLGPGGETQYF. The CDR3 nucleotides read TGCAGTGGGTTGGGCCCGGGAGGTGAGACCCAGTACTTC.

The V gene is TRBV7-6, the J gene TRBJ1-1; TRBD1 might be the D (6 bases). Germline V gene sequence: CDR1 SGHVS, CDR2 FNYEAQ. Trimming shortened V by 8 bases and J by 3 bases, and 13 bases separated the two germline ends. This CDR3 region has 13 residues. The CDR3 bases are TGTGCCAGCTCCCAGGGGATTGACACTGAAGCTTTCTTT. Protein product: CASSQGIDTEAFF.

On this clonotype itself: A much larger clone differs from this one at a single base, so this may be a read error. The chain has TRBV7-2 and TRBJ1-2; 9 positions match TRBD1. V was pared by 5 bases and J by 6 bases, with 10 bases of the junction left unmatched. The V gene's germline CDR1 is SGHTA and CDR2 FQGNSA. The CDR3 is 15 amino acids. The chain's CDR3 is CASSASLQGADGYTF. The CDR3 DNA follows: TGTGCCAGCAGCGCCTCCCTACAGGGGGCAGATGGCTACACCTTC.

V and J are TRBV19 and TRBJ2-3, with D perhaps matching TRBD2 (5 bases). Germline CDR1 reads LNHDA; CDR2 reads SQIVND (reference sequence). The V end was cut by 7 bases, the J end by 3 bases, with 11 bases between. This CDR3 has 13 amino acids. For the CDR3, the DNA is TGTGCCAGTAACGGGATCGGGACAGATACGCAGTATTTT. Translated, it gives CASNGIGTDTQYF.

This rearrangement joins TRBV27 to TRBJ2-7; 10 bases fit TRBD2. CDR1 and CDR2 from the germline V gene are MNHEY and SMNVEV (reference sequence). CDR3 length: 15 residues. The ends lost 5 bases at V and 4 bases at J; junction bases unmatched: 8. The CDR3 DNA follows: TGTGCCAGCAGTCCGAGCGGGAGGGCCGTATACGAGCAGTACGTC. Protein sequence: CASSPSGRAVYEQYV.

This clonotype was seen a few times. DNA for the CDR3: TGTGCCAGTAGTTCCCCGGGGGTGCGGGATCGAGAGCAGTTCTTC. It codes for CASSSPGVRDREQFF. The chain has TRBV19 and TRBJ2-1, with D possibly matching TRBD2 (6 bases). CDR3 length: 15 residues. CDR1 is LNHDA, CDR2 SQIVND, per germline (reference sequence). V was pared by 5 bases and J by 10 bases, with 21 bases between.

V is TRBV6-2 or TRBV6-3 and J is TRBJ1-1, with a weak D call TRBD1 (5 bases). V was clipped by 6 bases and J by 10 bases, with 15 bases between them. From germline, CDR1 is MNHEY and CDR2 SVGEGT. This CDR3 has 12 residues. The CDR3 nucleotides read TGTGCCAGCAGACCTCAGGGCGCGTCAGCTTTCTTT. Protein product: CASRPQGASAFF.

V is TRBV20-1 and J is TRBJ2-1; 10 nucleotides match TRBD1. Per germline, CDR1 DFQATT and CDR2 SNEGSKA (reference sequence). This CDR3 is built from 16 residues. The ends lost 3 bases at V and 3 bases at J; junction bases unmatched: 8. CDR3 loop: CSARGGRDRGYNEQFF. CDR3 coding DNA: TGCAGTGCTAGGGGGGGGCGGGACAGGGGCTACAATGAGCAGTTCTTC.

The table lists this clonotype with a few counts. The junction does not match germline at one end; this may be a read error. V usage is TRBV7-2 and J usage is TRBJ2-7, with D perhaps TRBD1 or TRBD2 (5 bases each). Per germline, CDR1 SGHTA and CDR2 FQGNSA. CDR3 size: 12 residues. CDR3 in amino acids: CASSPGVGDPGF. The CDR3 nucleotides are TGTGCCAGCAGCCCCGGCGTCGGGGACCCGGGATTC.

The chain couples TRBV6-1 to TRBJ2-1, with D tentatively TRBD2 (6 bases). Trimming took off 6 bases at V and 5 bases at J, with 20 bases between the two ends. Germline CDR1 MNHNS, CDR2 SASEGT. This CDR3 has 16 residues. CDR3 coding DNA: TGTGCCAGCAGGGGTGATAGAGCGGAGGGTAACAATGAGCAGTTCTTC. Amino acids: CASRGDRAEGNNEQFF.

V usage is TRBV19 and J usage is TRBJ2-5, with D tentatively TRBD1 or TRBD2 (5 bases each). Trimming left V 5 bases short and J 4 bases short, with 14 bases between. The germline V gene encodes CDR1 LNHDA and CDR2 SQIVND (reference sequence). CDR3 size: 14 residues. CDR3 in amino acids: CASSPQSGTETQYF. CDR3 coding DNA: TGTGCCAGTAGTCCGCAGTCAGGGACAGAGACCCAGTACTTC.

This clonotype came up many times. The V gene is TRBV7-2, the J gene TRBJ2-3, with TRBD2 identical over 9 bases. From germline, CDR1 is SGHTA and CDR2 FQGNSA. V gave up 1 base and J gave up 2 bases; unmatched junction bases: 4. The CDR3 contains 16 residues. CDR3 region: CASSLESGRPTDTQYF. DNA for the CDR3: TGTGCCAGCAGCTTAGAAAGCGGGAGGCCCACAGATACGCAGTATTTT.